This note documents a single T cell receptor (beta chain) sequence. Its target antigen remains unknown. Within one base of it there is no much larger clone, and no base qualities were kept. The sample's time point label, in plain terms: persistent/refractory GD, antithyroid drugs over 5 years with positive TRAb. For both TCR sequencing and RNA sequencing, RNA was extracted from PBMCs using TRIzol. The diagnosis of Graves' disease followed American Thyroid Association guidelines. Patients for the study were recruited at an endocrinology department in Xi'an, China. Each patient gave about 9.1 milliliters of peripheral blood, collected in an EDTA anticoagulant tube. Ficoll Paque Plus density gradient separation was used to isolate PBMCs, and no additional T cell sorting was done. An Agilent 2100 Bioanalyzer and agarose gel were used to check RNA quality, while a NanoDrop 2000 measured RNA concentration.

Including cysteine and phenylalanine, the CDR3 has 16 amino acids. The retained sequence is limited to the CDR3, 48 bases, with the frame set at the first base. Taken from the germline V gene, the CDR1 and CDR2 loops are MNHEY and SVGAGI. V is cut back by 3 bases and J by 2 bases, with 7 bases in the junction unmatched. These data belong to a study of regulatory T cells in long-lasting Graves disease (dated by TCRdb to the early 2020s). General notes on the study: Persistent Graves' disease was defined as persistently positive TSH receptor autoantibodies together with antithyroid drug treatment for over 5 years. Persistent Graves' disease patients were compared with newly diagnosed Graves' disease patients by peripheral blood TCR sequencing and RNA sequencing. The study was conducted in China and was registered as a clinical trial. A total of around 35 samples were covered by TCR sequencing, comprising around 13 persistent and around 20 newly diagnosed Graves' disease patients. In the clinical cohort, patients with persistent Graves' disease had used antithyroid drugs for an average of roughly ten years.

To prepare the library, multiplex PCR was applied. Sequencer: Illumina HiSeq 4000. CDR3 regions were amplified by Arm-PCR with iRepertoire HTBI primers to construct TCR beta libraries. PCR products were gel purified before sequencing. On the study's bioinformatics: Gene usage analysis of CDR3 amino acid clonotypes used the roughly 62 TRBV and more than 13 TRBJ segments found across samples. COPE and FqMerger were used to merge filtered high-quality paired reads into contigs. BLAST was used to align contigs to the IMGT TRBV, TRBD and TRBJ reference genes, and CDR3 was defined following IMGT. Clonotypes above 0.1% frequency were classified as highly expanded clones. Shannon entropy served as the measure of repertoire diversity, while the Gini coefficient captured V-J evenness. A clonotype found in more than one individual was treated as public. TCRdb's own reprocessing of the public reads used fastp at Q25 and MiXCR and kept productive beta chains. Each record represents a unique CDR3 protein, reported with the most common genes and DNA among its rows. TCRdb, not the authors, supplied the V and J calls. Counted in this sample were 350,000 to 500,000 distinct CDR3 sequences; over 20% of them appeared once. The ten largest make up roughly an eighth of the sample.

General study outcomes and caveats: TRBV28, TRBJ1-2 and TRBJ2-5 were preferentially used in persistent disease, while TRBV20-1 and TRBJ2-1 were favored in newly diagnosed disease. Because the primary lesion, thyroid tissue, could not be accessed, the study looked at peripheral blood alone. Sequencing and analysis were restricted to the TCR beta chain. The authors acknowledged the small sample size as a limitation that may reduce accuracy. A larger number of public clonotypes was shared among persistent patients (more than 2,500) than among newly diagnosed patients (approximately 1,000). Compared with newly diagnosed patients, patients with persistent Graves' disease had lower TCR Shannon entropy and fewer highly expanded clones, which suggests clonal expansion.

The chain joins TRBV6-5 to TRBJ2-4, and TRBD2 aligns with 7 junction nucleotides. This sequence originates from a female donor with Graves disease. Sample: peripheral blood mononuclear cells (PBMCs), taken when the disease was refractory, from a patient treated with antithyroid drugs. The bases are TGTGCCAGCAGTTATGAGGTGGGAGGGCCCAAAAACATTCAGTACTTC. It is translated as CASSYEVGGPKNIQYF.